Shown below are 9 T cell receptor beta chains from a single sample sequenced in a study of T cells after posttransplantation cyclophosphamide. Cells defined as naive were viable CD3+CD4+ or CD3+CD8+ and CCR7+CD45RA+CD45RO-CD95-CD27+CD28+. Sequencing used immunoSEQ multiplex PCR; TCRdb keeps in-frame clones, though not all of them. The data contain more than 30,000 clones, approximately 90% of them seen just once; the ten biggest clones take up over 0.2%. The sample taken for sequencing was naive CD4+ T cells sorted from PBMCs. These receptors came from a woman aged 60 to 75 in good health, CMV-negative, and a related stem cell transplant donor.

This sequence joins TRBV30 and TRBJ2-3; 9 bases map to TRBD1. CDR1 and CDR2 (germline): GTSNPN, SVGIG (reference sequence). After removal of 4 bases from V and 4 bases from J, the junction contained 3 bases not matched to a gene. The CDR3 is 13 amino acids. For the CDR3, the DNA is TGTGCCTGGACCCGGACAGGGGCAGATACGCAGTATTTT. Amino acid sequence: CAWTRTGADTQYF.

The CDR3 DNA reads as TGTGCCAGCAGTGAATTTAGCGGGAGTTACGAGCAGTACTTC. This codes for CASSEFSGSYEQYF. The V and J genes are TRBV6-1 and TRBJ2-5, with 9 bases fitting TRBD2. The J call is doubtful: the DNA matches TRBJ2-7 better. The CDR3 contains 14 residues. Per germline, CDR1 MNHNS and CDR2 SASEGT.

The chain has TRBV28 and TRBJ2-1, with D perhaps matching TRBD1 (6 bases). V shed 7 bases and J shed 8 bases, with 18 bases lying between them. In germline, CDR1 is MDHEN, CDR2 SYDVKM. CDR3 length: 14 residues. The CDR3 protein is CASKRGGRPDEQFF. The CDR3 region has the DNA TGTGCCAGCAAGCGAGGGGGAAGGCCCGATGAGCAGTTCTTC.

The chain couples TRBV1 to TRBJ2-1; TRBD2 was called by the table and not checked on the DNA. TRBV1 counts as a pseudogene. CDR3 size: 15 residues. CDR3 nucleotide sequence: TGCACCAGCAGCCAGACTAGCGGGAAGTACAATGAGCAGTTCTTC. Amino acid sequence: CTSSQTSGKYNEQFF.

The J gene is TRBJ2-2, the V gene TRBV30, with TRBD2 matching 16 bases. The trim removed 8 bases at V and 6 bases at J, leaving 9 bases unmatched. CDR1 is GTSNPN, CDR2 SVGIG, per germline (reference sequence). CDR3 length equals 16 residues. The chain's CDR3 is CARTGTSGRASGELFF. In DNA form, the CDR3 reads TGTGCCCGAACCGGGACTAGCGGGAGGGCCTCCGGGGAGCTGTTTTTT. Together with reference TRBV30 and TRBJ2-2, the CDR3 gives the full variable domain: SQTIHQWPATLVQPVGSPLSLECTVEGTSNPNLYWYRQAAGRGLQLLFYSVGIGQISSEVPQNLSASRPQDRQFILSSKKLLLSDSGFYLCARTGTSGRASGELFFGEGSRLTVL.

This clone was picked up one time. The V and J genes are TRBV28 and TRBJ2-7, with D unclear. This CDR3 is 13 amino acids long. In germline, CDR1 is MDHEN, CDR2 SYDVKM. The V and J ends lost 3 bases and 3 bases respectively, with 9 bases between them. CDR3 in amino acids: CASSLGSHYEQYF. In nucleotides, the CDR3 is TGTGCCAGCAGTTTGGGCAGCCACTACGAGCAGTACTTC. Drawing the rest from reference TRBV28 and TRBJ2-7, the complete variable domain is DVKVTQSSRYLVKRTGEKVFLECVQDMDHENMFWYRQDPGLGLRLIYFSYDVKMKEKGDIPEGYSVSREKKERFSLILESASTNQTSMYLCASSLGSHYEQYFGPGTRLTVT.

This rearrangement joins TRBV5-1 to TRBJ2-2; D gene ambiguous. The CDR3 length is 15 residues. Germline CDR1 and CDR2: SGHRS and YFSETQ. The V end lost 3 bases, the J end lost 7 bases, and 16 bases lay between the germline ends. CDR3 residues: CASSSSLPGGGELFF. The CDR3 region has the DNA TGCGCCAGCAGCTCTTCCCTCCCCGGCGGCGGGGAGCTGTTTTTT.

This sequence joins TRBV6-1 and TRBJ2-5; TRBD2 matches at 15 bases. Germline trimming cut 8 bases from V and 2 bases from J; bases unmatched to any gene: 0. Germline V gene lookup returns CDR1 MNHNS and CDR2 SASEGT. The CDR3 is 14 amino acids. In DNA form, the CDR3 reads TGTGCCAGCGGGACTAGCGGGGGGCAAGAGACCCAGTACTTC. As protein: CASGTSGGQETQYF.

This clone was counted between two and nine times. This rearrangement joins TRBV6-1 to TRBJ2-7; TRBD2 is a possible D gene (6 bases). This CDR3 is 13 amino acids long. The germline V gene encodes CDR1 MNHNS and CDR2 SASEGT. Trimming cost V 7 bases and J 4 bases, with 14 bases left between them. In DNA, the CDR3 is TGTGCCAGCATCATTTCCGGGGGTTACGAGCAGTACTTC. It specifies CASIISGGYEQYF.